This TCR beta chain was obtained from a study of blood T cell repertoires in COVID-19. Study details: Material from acute and convalescent COVID-19 was sourced from the United States, Italy and Spain.

The CDR3 runs to 10 residues. V lost 8 bases and J lost 12, with 8 bases in between. Germline CDR1 reads MDHEN; CDR2 reads SYDVKM. Those enrolled, adults aged roughly 18 to 95 years, came from about two dozen US areas. Source study methods: Reference gene primer amplification yielded estimated nucleated cell counts. The protocol was immunoSEQ multiplex PCR, while the TCRdb copy is restricted to in-frame clones and leaves out a portion. The V and J calls and clone size are taken from that table; D and trimming were inferred from the DNA. The sample records 350,000 or so clones, over 75% being singletons.

The sequence derives from a woman younger than 45 who had recovered from COVID-19. The specimen sequenced was PBMCs or T cells enriched from blood (not recorded which). The rearrangement uses TRBV28 and TRBJ2-6; no firm D call. The CDR3 nucleotides read TGTGCCAGCTCCCCGTGCGTCCTGACTTTC. It codes for CASSPCVLTF.